One sample yielded the 5 T cell receptor beta chains listed below, sequenced in a study of blood T cell repertoires in COVID-19. TCRdb's copy holds only in-frame clones and misses some; the assay was immunoSEQ multiplex PCR. The data contain some 220,000 clones, more than 65% of them singletons. Sequenced: peripheral blood. The receptors were sampled from a man in his fifties or sixties with active or convalescent COVID-19.

This rearrangement joins TRBV18 to TRBJ2-5; TRBD2 matches at 7 bases. After removal of 6 bases from V and 2 bases from J, the junction contained 9 bases not matched to a gene. CDR3 length equals 15 residues. Per germline, CDR1 KGHSH and CDR2 LQKENI. The CDR3 protein is CASSPRGGGQETQYF. The DNA of the CDR3 is TGTGCCAGCTCGCCCCGCGGGGGAGGGCAAGAGACCCAGTACTTC. The entire variable domain, with the rest obtained from reference TRBV18 and TRBJ2-5, is as follows: NAGVMQNPRHLVRRRGQEARLRCSPMKGHSHVYWYRQLPEEGLKFMVYLQKENIIDESGMPKERFSAEFPKEGPSILRIQQVVRGDSAAYFCASSPRGGGQETQYFGPGTRLLVL.

The V call is TRBV9, the J call TRBJ2-3, with D perhaps TRBD1 (6 bases). There are 17 residues in the CDR3. Deletions cut 3 bases from V and 2 bases from J, with 19 bases between. Germline CDR1 reads SGDLS; CDR2 reads YYNGEE. The CDR3 region is CASSERGTAGITDTQYF. The CDR3 DNA is TGTGCCAGCAGCGAGAGGGGGACCGCAGGGATCACAGATACGCAGTATTTT.

The V gene is TRBV6-5, the J gene TRBJ1-3; 8 bases fit TRBD1. Losses at the gene ends were 7 bases for V and 0 bases for J; bases not matched to a gene: 5. CDR3 length: 15 residues. Germline CDR1 and CDR2: MNHEY and SVGAGI. The CDR3 sequence: CASMDRARSGNTIYF. CDR3 bases: TGTGCCAGCATGGACAGGGCCCGCTCTGGAAACACCATATATTTT.

This clone was seen only a few times. The chain's CDR3 is CATSRIYETLTNEKLFF. The CDR3 DNA reads as TGTGCCACCAGCCGTATCTATGAGACATTAACTAATGAAAAACTGTTTTTT. V is TRBV15 and J is TRBJ1-4; D not resolved. V dropped 5 bases and J dropped 1 base, with 17 bases sitting between them. Germline V gene lookup returns CDR1 LNHNV and CDR2 YYDKDF (reference sequence). This CDR3 is built from 17 residues.

This rearrangement joins TRBV25-1 to TRBJ1-1; tentative D call: TRBD1 (6 bases). The CDR3 is 14 amino acids. The germline CDR1 and CDR2 sequences are MGHDK and SYGVNS. With 8 bases removed from V and 0 bases from J, the gap between germline ends came to 13 bases. CDR3 sequence reads: CASSRGALNTEAFF. The CDR3 DNA reads as TGTGCCAGCTCCCGGGGGGCCTTGAACACTGAAGCTTTCTTT.